This T cell receptor beta chain comes out of a study of blood T cell repertoires in COVID-19. The overall study: T cells, B-cell-depleted T cells, or PBMCs provided the cDNA or gDNA that served as material.

With 2 bases clipped from V and 2 bases from J, the junction kept 8 bases outside the gene matches. The germline V gene encodes CDR1 MNHEY and CDR2 SVGEGT. The CDR3 is 16 amino acids. Original handling: Amplified reference gene primers provided the basis for estimating nucleated cell counts. Data came from immunoSEQ multiplex PCR; TCRdb stores just in-frame clones and leaves some out. Clone size and V and J calls were adopted from that table, with D and trimming inferred from the DNA. The table has about 27,000 clones, approximately 66% seen once; the top ten hold under 7.5%. This TCR came from a man between 60 and 70 years old with active or convalescent COVID-19. The material sequenced was peripheral blood. The rearrangement joins TRBV6-2 or TRBV6-3 to TRBJ2-5; 7 bases align to TRBD2. The CDR3 nucleotides are TGTGCCAGCAGTTACGGGGCTAGCGGCTTACAAGAGACCCAGTACTTC. Its protein is CASSYGASGLQETQYF.